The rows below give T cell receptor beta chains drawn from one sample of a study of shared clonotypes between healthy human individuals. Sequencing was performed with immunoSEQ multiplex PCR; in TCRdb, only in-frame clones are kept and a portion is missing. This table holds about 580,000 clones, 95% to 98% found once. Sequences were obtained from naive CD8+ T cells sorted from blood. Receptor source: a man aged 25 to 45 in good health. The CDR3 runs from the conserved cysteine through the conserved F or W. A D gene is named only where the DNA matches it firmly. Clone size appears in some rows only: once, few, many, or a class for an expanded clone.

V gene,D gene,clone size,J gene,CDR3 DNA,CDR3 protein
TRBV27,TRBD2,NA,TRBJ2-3,TGTGCCAGCAGTTTCTCGACTAGCGGGCTTCCAGATACGCAGTATTTT,CASSFSTSGLPDTQYF
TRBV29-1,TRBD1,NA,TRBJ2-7,TGCAGCGCAGAAGGACAGGGAGAAACCTACGAGCAGTACTTC,CSAEGQGETYEQYF
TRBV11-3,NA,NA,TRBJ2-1,TGTGCCAGCAGCTTATACCGGGGAGCCCAGGAGGGCCGCCACAATGAGCAGTTCTTC,CASSLYRGAQEGRHNEQFF
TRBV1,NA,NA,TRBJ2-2,TGCACCAGCAGTCAGGGACTAGCGGGAGCATCTACCGGGGAGCTGTTTTTT,CTSSQGLAGASTGELFF
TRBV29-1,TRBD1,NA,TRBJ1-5,TGCAGCGTAGCAGGGGGCCCGGGACAGCCCCAGCATTTT,CSVAGGPGQPQHF
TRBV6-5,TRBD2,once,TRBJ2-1,TGTGCCAGCAGTCGACTAGCGGGGGGGAATGAGCAGTTCTTC,CASSRLAGGNEQFF
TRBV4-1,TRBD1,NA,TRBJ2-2,TGCGCCAGCAGCCAATCAGGGACAGGGATGAACACCGGGGAGCTGTTTTTT,CASSQSGTGMNTGELFF
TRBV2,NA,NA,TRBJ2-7,TGTGCCAGCAGTCCAAACCCCAGACTAGATAGTAGGTACGAGCAGTACTTC,CASSPNPRLDSRYEQYF
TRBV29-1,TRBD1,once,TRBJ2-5,TGCAGCGTTGAATTGGTTTCGGACAGGGGAGGGGAAGAGACCCAGTACTTC,CSVELVSDRGGEETQYF
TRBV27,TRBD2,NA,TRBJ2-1,TGTGCCAGCACTTCCCCCGGGGGGACTAGTGACAATGAGCAGTTCTTC,CASTSPGGTSDNEQFF
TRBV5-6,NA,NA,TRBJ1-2,TGTGCCAGCAGCTTGTTGGCAGGGACTAACTATGGCTACACCTTC,CASSLLAGTNYGYTF
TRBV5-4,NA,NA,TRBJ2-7,TGTGCCAGCAGCTCAATCGGGGGGCCCTACGAGCAGTACTTC,CASSSIGGPYEQYF
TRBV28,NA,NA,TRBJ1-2,TGTGCCAGCAGTTTACCCGGTGTATTCGGTGGCTACACCTTC,CASSLPGVFGGYTF
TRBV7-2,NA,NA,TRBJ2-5,TGTGCCAGCAGCTTAGCGGTTTTTAGCGGTACCCAAGAGACCCAGTACTTC,CASSLAVFSGTQETQYF
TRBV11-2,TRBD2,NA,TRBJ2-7,TGTGCCAGCAGGGGTTTGGCGGCGGGACTAGATCCCAACGAGCAGTACTTC,CASRGLAAGLDPNEQYF
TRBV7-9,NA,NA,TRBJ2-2,TGTGCCAGCAGCTTATCCCGTAGTCCCGGGGAGCTGTTTTTT,CASSLSRSPGELFF